Sequencing of this T cell receptor beta chain was carried out in a study of beta chain features in type 1 diabetes. Sequencing targeted expressed TCRB transcripts, as all isolated RNA had been reverse transcribed. TCRdb keeps only in-frame clones here, not all; method: immunoSEQ multiplex PCR. The sample holds some 640,000 clones; roughly 13% are singletons and the top ten take 0.03% to 0.04%. Study results and caveats: Among all four CD4+ subsets, Type 1 diabetes patients had TCRB CDR3s that were moderately but significantly shorter.

The CDR3 sequence is 13 residues long. V was cut by 3 bases and J by 5 bases, with 11 bases left in between. Germline lookup yields CDR1 SGHRS and CDR2 YFSETQ. This clone has just a few counts. Its antigen is unknown. In the same sample, other DNA sequences code for this CDR3. The sample consisted of naive CD4+ T cells from blood. V gene TRBV5-1 combines with J gene TRBJ2-5, with D perhaps matching TRBD2 (5 bases). The TCR originated in a man younger than 35 with type 1 diabetes. The CDR3 loop is CASSWTPGETQYF. The CDR3 coding sequence is TGCGCCAGCAGCTGGACTCCGGGGGAGACCCAGTACTTC.